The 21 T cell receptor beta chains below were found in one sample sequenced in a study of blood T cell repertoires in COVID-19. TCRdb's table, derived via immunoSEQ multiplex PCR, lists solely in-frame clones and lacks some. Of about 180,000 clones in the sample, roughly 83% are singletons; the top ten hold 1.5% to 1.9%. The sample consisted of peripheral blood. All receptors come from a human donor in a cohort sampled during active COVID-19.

The CDR3 nucleotides read TGTGCCAGCAAAGAAAGTAGCGGGAGCAACGAGCAGTACTTC. Translated: CASKESSGSNEQYF. The V and J genes are TRBV6-5 and TRBJ2-7, with TRBD2 identical over 9 bases. The ends lost 7 bases at V and 5 bases at J; junction bases unmatched: 9. CDR1 MNHEY and CDR2 SVGAGI come from the germline V gene. The CDR3 loop spans 14 amino acids.

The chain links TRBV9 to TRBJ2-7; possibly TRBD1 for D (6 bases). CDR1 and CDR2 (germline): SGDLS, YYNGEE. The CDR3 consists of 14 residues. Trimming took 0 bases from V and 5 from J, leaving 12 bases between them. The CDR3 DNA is TGTGCCAGCAGCGTAGGAGGGGGAATTAACGAGCAGTACTTC. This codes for CASSVGGGINEQYF. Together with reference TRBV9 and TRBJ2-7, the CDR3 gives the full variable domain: DSGVTQTPKHLITATGQRVTLRCSPRSGDLSVYWYQQSLDQGLQFLIQYYNGEERAKGNILERFSAQQFPDLHSELNLSSLELGDSALYFCASSVGGGINEQYFGPGTRLTVT.

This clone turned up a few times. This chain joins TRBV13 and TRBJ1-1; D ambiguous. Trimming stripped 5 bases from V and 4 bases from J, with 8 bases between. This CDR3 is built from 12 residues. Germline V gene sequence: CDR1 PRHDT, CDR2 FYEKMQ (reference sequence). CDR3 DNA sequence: TGTGCCAGCAGCCTTATCTCCACTGAAGCTTTCTTT. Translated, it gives CASSLISTEAFF.

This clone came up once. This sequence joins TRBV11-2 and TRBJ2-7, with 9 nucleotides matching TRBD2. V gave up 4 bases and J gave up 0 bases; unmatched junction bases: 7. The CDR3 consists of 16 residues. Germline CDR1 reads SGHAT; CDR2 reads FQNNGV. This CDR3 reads CASSSTLAGLSYEQYF. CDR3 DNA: TGTGCCAGCAGCTCCACCCTAGCGGGGCTCTCCTACGAGCAGTACTTC. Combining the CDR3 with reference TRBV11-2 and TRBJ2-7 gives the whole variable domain EAGVAQSPRYKIIEKRQSVAFWCNPISGHATLYWYQQILGQGPKLLIQFQNNGVVDDSQLPKDRFSAERLKGVDSTLKIQPAKLEDSAVYLCASSSTLAGLSYEQYFGPGTRLTVT.

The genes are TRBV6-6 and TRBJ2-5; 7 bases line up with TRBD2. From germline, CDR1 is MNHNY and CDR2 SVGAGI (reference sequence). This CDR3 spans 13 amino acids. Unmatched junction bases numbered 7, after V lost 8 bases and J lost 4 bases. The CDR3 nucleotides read TGTGCCAGCTCCTTCGGGGGGACAGAGACCCAGTACTTC. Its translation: CASSFGGTETQYF.

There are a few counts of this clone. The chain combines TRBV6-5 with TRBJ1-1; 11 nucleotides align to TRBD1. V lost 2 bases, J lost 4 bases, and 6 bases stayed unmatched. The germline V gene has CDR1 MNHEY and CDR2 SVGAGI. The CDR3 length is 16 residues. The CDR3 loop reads CASSYPGQGDFTEAFF. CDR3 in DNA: TGTGCCAGCAGTTACCCGGGACAGGGGGATTTCACTGAAGCTTTCTTT.

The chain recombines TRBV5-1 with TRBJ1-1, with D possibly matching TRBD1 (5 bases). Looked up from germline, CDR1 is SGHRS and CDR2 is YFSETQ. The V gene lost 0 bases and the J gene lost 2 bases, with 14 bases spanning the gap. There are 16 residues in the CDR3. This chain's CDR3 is CASSLGITDRNTEAFF. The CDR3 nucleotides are TGCGCCAGCAGCTTGGGAATAACAGACAGAAACACTGAAGCTTTCTTT.

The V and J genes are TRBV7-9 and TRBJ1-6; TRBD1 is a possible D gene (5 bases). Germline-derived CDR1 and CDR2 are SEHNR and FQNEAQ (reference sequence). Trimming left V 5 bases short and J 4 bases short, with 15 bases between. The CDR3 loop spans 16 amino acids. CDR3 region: CASSPGTGDYNSPLHF. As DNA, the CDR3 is TGTGCCAGCAGCCCCGGGACGGGGGATTATAATTCACCCCTCCACTTT. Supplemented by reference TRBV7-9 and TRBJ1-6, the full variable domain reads DTGVSQNPRHKITKRGQNVTFRCDPISEHNRLYWYRQTLGQGPEFLTYFQNEAQLEKSRLLSDRFSAERPKGSFSTLEIQRTEQGDSAMYLCASSPGTGDYNSPLHFGNGTRLTVT.

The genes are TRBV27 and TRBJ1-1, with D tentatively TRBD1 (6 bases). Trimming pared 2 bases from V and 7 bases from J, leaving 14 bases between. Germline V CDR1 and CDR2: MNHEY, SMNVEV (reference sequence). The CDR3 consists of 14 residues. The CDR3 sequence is CASSLRGSSFEAFF. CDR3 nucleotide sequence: TGTGCCAGCAGTTTAAGGGGGTCGTCCTTTGAAGCTTTCTTT.

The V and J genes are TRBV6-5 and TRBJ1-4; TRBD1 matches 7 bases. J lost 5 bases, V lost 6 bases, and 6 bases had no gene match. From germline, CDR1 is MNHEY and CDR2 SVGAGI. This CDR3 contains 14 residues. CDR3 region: CASSQGVQNEKLFF. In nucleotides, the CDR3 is TGTGCCAGCAGCCAGGGGGTCCAGAATGAAAAACTGTTTTTT.

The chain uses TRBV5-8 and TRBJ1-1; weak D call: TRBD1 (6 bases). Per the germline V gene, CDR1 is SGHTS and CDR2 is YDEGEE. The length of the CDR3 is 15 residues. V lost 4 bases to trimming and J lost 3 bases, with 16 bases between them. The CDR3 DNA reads TGTGCCAGCAGCCCTGGACAGTTCGGGTACACTGAAGCTTTCTTT. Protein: CASSPGQFGYTEAFF.

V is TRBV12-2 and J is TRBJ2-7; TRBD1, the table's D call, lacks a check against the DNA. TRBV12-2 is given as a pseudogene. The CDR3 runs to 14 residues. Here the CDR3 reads CASRSQGAGYEQYF. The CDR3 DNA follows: TGTGCAAGTCGCTCACAGGGTGCGGGCTACGAGCAGTACTTC.

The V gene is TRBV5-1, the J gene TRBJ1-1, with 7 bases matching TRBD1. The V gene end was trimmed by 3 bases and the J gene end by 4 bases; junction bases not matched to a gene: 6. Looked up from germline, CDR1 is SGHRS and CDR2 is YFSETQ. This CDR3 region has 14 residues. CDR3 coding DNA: TGCGCCAGCAGCTATAACAGGGGAGGCACTGAAGCTTTCTTT. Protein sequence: CASSYNRGGTEAFF.

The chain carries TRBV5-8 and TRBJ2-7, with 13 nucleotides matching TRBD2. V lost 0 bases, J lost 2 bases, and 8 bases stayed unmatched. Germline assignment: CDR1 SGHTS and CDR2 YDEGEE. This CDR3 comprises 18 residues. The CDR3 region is CASSLVGGLAGTTYEQYF. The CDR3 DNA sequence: TGTGCCAGCAGCTTGGTGGGGGGACTAGCGGGAACGACCTACGAGCAGTACTTC.

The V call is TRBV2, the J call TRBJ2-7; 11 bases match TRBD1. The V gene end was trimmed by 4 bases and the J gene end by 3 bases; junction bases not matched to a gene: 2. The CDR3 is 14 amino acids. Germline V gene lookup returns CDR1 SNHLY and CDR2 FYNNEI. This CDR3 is CASSGGQGVYEQYF. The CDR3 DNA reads TGTGCCAGCAGTGGGGGACAGGGGGTCTACGAGCAGTACTTC.

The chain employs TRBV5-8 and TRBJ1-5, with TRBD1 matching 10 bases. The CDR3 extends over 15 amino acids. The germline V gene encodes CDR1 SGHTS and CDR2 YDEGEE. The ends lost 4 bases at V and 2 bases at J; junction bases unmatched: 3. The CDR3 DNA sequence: TGTGCCAGCAGCCCTGGGACAGGGGGCAATCAGCCCCAGCATTTT. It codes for CASSPGTGGNQPQHF.

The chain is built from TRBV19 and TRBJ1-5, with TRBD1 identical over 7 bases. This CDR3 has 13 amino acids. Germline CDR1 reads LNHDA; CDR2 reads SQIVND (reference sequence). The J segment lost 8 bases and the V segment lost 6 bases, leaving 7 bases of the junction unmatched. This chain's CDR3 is CASREGAVEPQHF. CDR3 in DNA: TGTGCCAGTAGAGAGGGGGCCGTGGAGCCCCAGCATTTT.

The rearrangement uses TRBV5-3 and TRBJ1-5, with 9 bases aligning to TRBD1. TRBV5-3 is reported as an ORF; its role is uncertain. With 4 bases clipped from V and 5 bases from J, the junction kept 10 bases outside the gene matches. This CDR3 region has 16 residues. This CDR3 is CARSSTGGAQYQPQHF. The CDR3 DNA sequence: TGTGCCAGAAGCAGCACAGGGGGCGCGCAGTATCAGCCCCAGCATTTT.

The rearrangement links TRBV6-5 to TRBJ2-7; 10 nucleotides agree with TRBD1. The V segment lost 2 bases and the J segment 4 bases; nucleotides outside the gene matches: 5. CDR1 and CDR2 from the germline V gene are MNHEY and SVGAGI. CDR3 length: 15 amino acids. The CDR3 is CASSYRDRGFYEQYF. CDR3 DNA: TGTGCCAGCAGTTACAGGGACAGGGGTTTTTACGAGCAGTACTTC.

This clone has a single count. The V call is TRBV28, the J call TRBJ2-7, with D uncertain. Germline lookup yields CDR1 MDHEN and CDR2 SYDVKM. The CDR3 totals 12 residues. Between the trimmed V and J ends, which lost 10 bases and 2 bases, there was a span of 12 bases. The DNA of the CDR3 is TGTGCCACCGCGACATCTACCTACGAGCAGTACTTC. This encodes CATATSTYEQYF.

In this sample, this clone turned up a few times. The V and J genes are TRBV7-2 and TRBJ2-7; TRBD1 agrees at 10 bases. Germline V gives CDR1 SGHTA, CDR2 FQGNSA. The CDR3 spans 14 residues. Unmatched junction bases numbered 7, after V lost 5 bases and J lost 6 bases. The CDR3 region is CASSQGQGGIEQYF. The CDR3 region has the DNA TGTGCCAGCAGCCAAGGACAGGGGGGCATCGAGCAGTACTTC.